This T cell receptor (beta chain) is from a study of CD8+ T cells in alopecia areata. cDNA serving as the sequencing template came from extracted, reverse transcribed RNA. Produced via immunoSEQ multiplex PCR; TCRdb's table is partial and in-frame only. The profile shows 200,000 to 250,000 clones, approximately 52% of them singletons. The ends lost 8 bases at V and 3 bases at J; junction bases unmatched: 7. Germline-derived CDR1 and CDR2 are MNHEY and SMNVEV (reference sequence). CDR3 size: 13 residues. The starting material was CD4+ T cells sorted from blood, obtained at week 0. This TCR was sampled from a human donor with alopecia areata. This chain joins TRBV27 and TRBJ2-7, with TRBD2 matching 7 bases. The CDR3 is CASGRASGYEQYF. The CDR3 DNA sequence: TGTGCCAGCGGGAGGGCGAGCGGCTACGAGCAGTACTTC.